This T cell receptor beta chain came from a study of blood T cell repertoires in COVID-19. In the source study's methods: Reference gene primer amplification yielded estimated nucleated cell counts. Repertoires were generated with immunoSEQ multiplex PCR, while TCRdb's copy carries only in-frame clones and drops some. V, J and clone size are those of that table, while D and trimming were read from the DNA. Of around 360,000 clones in the sample, about 89% were seen once. The CDR3 sequence is 14 residues long. Germline V gene sequence: CDR1 LNHDA, CDR2 SQIVND (reference sequence). Trimming left V 7 bases short and J 0 bases short, with 12 bases between.

The genes are TRBV19 and TRBJ1-1; TRBD1 might be the D (5 bases). Sequenced sample: PBMCs or T cells enriched from blood (not recorded which). The clonotype originates from a man in his forties or fifties in a cohort exposed to, infected with or recovered from COVID-19 (not recorded which). For the CDR3, the DNA is TGTGCCAGTACCGCCAGACAGTTGAACACTGAAGCTTTCTTT. Its protein product is CASTARQLNTEAFF. Based on the CDR3 plus reference TRBV19 and TRBJ1-1, the full variable domain is DGGITQSPKYLFRKEGQNVTLSCEQNLNHDAMYWYRQDPGQGLRLIYYSQIVNDFQKGDIAEGYSVSREKKESFPLTVTSAQKNPTAFYLCASTARQLNTEAFFGQGTRLTVV.